What follows are 32 T cell receptor beta chains derived from one specimen sequenced in a study of CD8 T cells in ankylosing spondylitis. TCRdb analysed the 5' RACE reads with MiXCR anew, one entry per CDR3 protein. The profile covers under 300,000 distinct CDR3 sequences, with around 9.2% appearing a single time and almost 7% taken by the ten largest. The specimen was blood, either unsorted or a sorted T cell fraction (not recorded which). All receptors derive from a male donor with ankylosing spondylitis or in good health (not recorded which).

To note about this clonotype: It may be a read error: a sequence one base away is much more abundant. The rearrangement links TRBV12-3 or TRBV12-4 to TRBJ1-1, with D possibly being TRBD1 (5 bases). The V end was cut by 3 bases, the J end by 5 bases, with 10 bases between. The CDR3 is made up of 13 amino acids. CDR3 sequence reads: CASSFGGKTEAFF. CDR3 in DNA: TGTGCCAGCAGTTTCGGGGGTAAAACTGAAGCTTTCTTT.

At least ten counts were recorded for this clonotype. The J gene is TRBJ1-1, the V gene TRBV5-5; the D is unclear. V lost 0 bases to trimming and J lost 1 base, with 7 bases between them. The germline V gene has CDR1 SGHKS and CDR2 YYEKEE (reference sequence). The CDR3 sequence is 14 residues long. The CDR3 DNA sequence: TGTGCCAGCAGCTTGGAGCGGCCGAACACTGAAGCTTTCTTT. Translation: CASSLERPNTEAFF.

This clonotype has ten or more counts. The CDR3 protein is CASSFDSLGDEQYF. In DNA, the CDR3 is TGTGCCAGCAGTTTCGACAGCCTTGGTGACGAGCAGTACTTC. The chain combines TRBV12-3 or TRBV12-4 with TRBJ2-7; D perhaps matches TRBD1 (5 bases). The CDR3 is 14 amino acids. V lost 3 bases and J lost 5, with 14 bases in between.

The chain combines TRBV12-3 or TRBV12-4 with TRBJ2-7; D is unresolved. This CDR3 region has 13 residues. Trimming stripped 3 bases from V and 2 bases from J, with 8 bases between. The CDR3 sequence is CASSFQPPYEQYF. For the CDR3, the DNA is TGTGCCAGCAGTTTTCAACCGCCCTACGAGCAGTACTTC.

The table lists this clonotype with many counts. The chain has TRBV7-9 and TRBJ1-1, with a weak D call TRBD1 (5 bases). Germline V gene lookup returns CDR1 SEHNR and CDR2 FQNEAQ (reference sequence). The germline V and J ends were trimmed by 8 bases and 0 bases, with 16 bases remaining between them. CDR3 length: 15 amino acids. The CDR3: CASDKTGPMNTEAFF. CDR3 nucleotides: TGTGCCAGCGATAAAACAGGTCCAATGAACACTGAAGCTTTCTTT.

This clonotype was counted at least ten times. This sequence joins TRBV7-8 and TRBJ2-1; D is unresolved. The CDR3 contains 18 residues. V lost 0 bases, J lost 0 bases, and 15 bases lay in between. CDR1 and CDR2 (germline): SGHVS, FQNEAQ. This CDR3 reads CASSLALGAASSYNEQFF. The CDR3 DNA reads as TGTGCCAGCAGCTTAGCGCTTGGTGCGGCGAGCTCCTACAATGAGCAGTTCTTC. Looking up the rest from reference TRBV7-8 and TRBJ2-1 gives the full variable domain: GAGVSQSPRYKVAKRGQDVALRCDPISGHVSLFWYQQALGQGPEFLTYFQNEAQLDKSGLPSDRFFAERPEGSVSTLKIQRTQQEDSAVYLCASSLALGAASSYNEQFFGPGTRLTVL.

This clonotype was detected ten times or more. This chain links TRBV20-1 with TRBJ1-2, with D unresolved. From germline, CDR1 is DFQATT and CDR2 SNEGSKA (reference sequence). Trimming cost V 3 bases and J 1 base, with 6 bases left between them. The CDR3 is 12 residues long. The CDR3 nucleotides are TGCAGTGCTAGTTCGGTTAACTATGGCTACACCTTC. It is translated as CSASSVNYGYTF.

This clonotype was recorded many times. This rearrangement joins TRBV20-1 to TRBJ1-2, with D possibly TRBD1 on 5 matching bases. Germline V gene lookup returns CDR1 DFQATT and CDR2 SNEGSKA (reference sequence). V dropped 3 bases and J dropped 2 bases, with 7 bases sitting between them. The CDR3 is 12 amino acids. CDR3 amino acids: CSAREGNYGYTF. CDR3 sequence (DNA): TGCAGTGCTAGGGAGGGGAACTATGGCTACACCTTC.

This clonotype was observed many times. The CDR3 bases are TGCAGTGCTAGAGGCTTACAAGCGCAGGTTGGGGGAGAAAAGCAGTACTTC. This encodes CSARGLQAQVGGEKQYF. The chain links TRBV20-1 to TRBJ2-7; D possibly matches TRBD1 or TRBD2 (5 bases each). V shed 1 base and J shed 8 bases, with 27 bases lying between them. The CDR3 runs 17 residues. CDR1 DFQATT and CDR2 SNEGSKA come from the germline V gene (reference sequence).

This clonotype was seen at least ten times. The V call is TRBV13, the J call TRBJ2-7; 8 positions match TRBD2. J gave up 3 bases and V 8 bases, and 15 bases lay outside the gene matches. This CDR3 is built from 16 residues. Germline V gene lookup returns CDR1 PRHDT and CDR2 FYEKMQ (reference sequence). The chain's CDR3 is CASSQQASGRHYEQYF. The CDR3 DNA sequence: TGTGCCAGCTCCCAGCAGGCTAGCGGGCGGCACTACGAGCAGTACTTC.

This clonotype was seen a few times. The chain couples TRBV3-1 to TRBJ2-3; 8 bases fit TRBD2. In germline, CDR1 is LGHDT, CDR2 YNNKEL (reference sequence). The CDR3 is 15 amino acids. V lost 6 bases and J lost 4; bases outside the gene matches: 9. The CDR3 DNA is TGTGCCAGCAGTTCCGTCGGGGGGGGATCAGATACGCAGTATTTT. Its protein product is CASSSVGGGSDTQYF.

This clonotype was detected ten times or more. The CDR3 nucleotides are TGTGCCAGCGGAAGACGACCAACTAATGAAAAACTGTTTTTT. This gives the protein CASGRRPTNEKLFF. The V call is TRBV12-3 or TRBV12-4, the J call TRBJ1-4; no definite D call. Trimming left V 8 bases short and J 0 bases short, with 10 bases between. The length of the CDR3 is 14 residues.

The V call is TRBV27, the J call TRBJ2-5; 12 nucleotides agree with TRBD2. CDR3 size: 16 residues. The germline CDR1 and CDR2 sequences are MNHEY and SMNVEV (reference sequence). Losses at the gene ends were 6 bases for V and 5 bases for J; bases not matched to a gene: 10. CDR3 residues: CASSLLASGRGETQYF. The CDR3 DNA reads TGTGCCAGCAGCCTACTTGCTAGCGGGAGGGGGGAGACCCAGTACTTC.

This clonotype was observed a handful of times. The V and J genes are TRBV6-2 or TRBV6-3 and TRBJ2-1; D might be TRBD2 (6 bases). The V gene's germline CDR1 is MNHEY and CDR2 SVGEGT. This CDR3 has 12 amino acids. V was shortened by 5 bases and J by 4 bases, with 6 bases between the two germline ends. DNA for the CDR3: TGTGCCAGCAGTCGGGGGTACAATGAGCAGTTCTTC. Translated: CASSRGYNEQFF.

This rearrangement joins TRBV29-1 to TRBJ1-1; D may be TRBD1 (6 bases). The CDR3 covers 15 residues. The germline gives CDR1 SQVTM, CDR2 ANQGSEA. Trimming removed 4 bases from V and 0 bases from J, with 15 bases in between. CDR3 nucleotide sequence: TGCAGCGTTGGGACCGGACAGAGAATGAACACTGAAGCTTTCTTT. Protein: CSVGTGQRMNTEAFF.

This clonotype has at least ten counts. The chain carries TRBV7-2 and TRBJ2-5; D unclear. Trimming stripped 4 bases from V and 2 bases from J, with 8 bases between. Germline V gene data show CDR1 as SGHTA and CDR2 as FQGNSA. The CDR3 runs 13 residues. The CDR3 DNA reads TGTGCCAGCAGCTATAGGAGTCAAGAGACCCAGTACTTC. Translation gives CASSYRSQETQYF.

This clonotype was counted many times. This chain joins TRBV6-6 and TRBJ1-5; D might be TRBD1 (5 bases). With 2 bases removed from V and 11 bases from J, the gap between germline ends came to 13 bases. In germline, CDR1 is MNHNY, CDR2 SVGAGI (reference sequence). This CDR3 contains 13 residues. The chain's CDR3 is CASSYTHGAAQHF. Written as DNA, the CDR3 is TGTGCCAGCAGTTACACCCATGGGGCAGCCCAGCATTTT.

The V call is TRBV5-4, the J call TRBJ1-1, with unresolved D. CDR1 and CDR2 from the germline V gene are SGHNT and YYREEE (reference sequence). With 1 base removed from V and 4 bases from J, the gap between germline ends came to 14 bases. The CDR3 covers 15 residues. CDR3 loop: CASSLIGSWGTEAFF. Written as DNA, the CDR3 is TGTGCCAGCAGCTTGATCGGAAGTTGGGGCACTGAAGCTTTCTTT.

This clonotype has a count of ten or more. The chain couples TRBV20-1 to TRBJ2-5, with 12 bases fitting TRBD2. Per germline, CDR1 DFQATT and CDR2 SNEGSKA (reference sequence). The CDR3 is made up of 14 amino acids. J gave up 3 bases and V 7 bases, and 6 bases lay outside the gene matches. The CDR3 here is CSVLAGGPKETQYF. In DNA form, the CDR3 reads TGCAGTGTCCTAGCGGGGGGGCCGAAAGAGACCCAGTACTTC.

In its sample, this clonotype was seen a few times. The chain combines TRBV21-1 with TRBJ2-4; the table's D call, TRBD1, has no DNA check behind it. TRBV21-1 is annotated as a pseudogene. This CDR3 contains 17 residues. Here the CDR3 DNA reads TGTGCCAGCAGCAAAGCGGGTCAGGGGGAGCCCAAAAACATTCAGTACTTC. It translates to CASSKAGQGEPKNIQYF.

This clonotype showed up many times. The chain recombines TRBV5-5 with TRBJ2-1, with 7 bases fitting TRBD1. The ends lost 4 bases at V and 0 bases at J; junction bases unmatched: 7. This CDR3 comprises 16 residues. Germline V CDR1 and CDR2: SGHKS, YYEKEE (reference sequence). CDR3: CASSIRDSNSYNEQFF. The CDR3 coding sequence is TGTGCCAGCAGCATAAGGGACAGTAACTCCTACAATGAGCAGTTCTTC.

This clonotype was seen ten or more times. J is TRBJ2-3 and V is TRBV12-3 or TRBV12-4, with D hard to call. The CDR3 length is 14 residues. Trimming took 6 bases from V and 2 from J, leaving 12 bases between them. CDR3 nucleotide sequence: TGTGCCAGCAGCCCCTCCGGAGACACAGATACGCAGTATTTT. Translation gives CASSPSGDTDTQYF.

This clonotype came up a few times. V gene TRBV5-1 combines with J gene TRBJ1-6; 11 bases match TRBD1. The CDR3 is 15 residues long. Trimming removed 3 bases from V and 9 bases from J; junction bases left unmatched: 5. CDR1 is SGHRS and CDR2 is YFSETQ in the germline V gene. Here the CDR3 reads CASSSYGTGGSPLHF. DNA of the CDR3: TGCGCCAGCAGCTCTTACGGGACAGGGGGTTCACCCCTCCACTTT.

There are many counts of this clonotype. The chain is built from TRBV24-1 and TRBJ2-1, with D unclear. Germline assignment: CDR1 KGHDR and CDR2 SFDVKD. The V end lost 5 bases, the J end lost 13 bases, and 14 bases lay between the germline ends. The CDR3 consists of 12 residues. The CDR3 protein is CATSVGDSRQFF. For the CDR3, the DNA is TGTGCCACCAGTGTTGGGGATAGCCGACAGTTCTTC.

Ten or more counts support this clonotype. The chain couples TRBV10-3 to TRBJ2-7; no definite D call. The V gene lost 3 bases and the J gene lost 3 bases, with 9 bases spanning the gap. The length of the CDR3 is 13 residues. The V gene's germline CDR1 is ENHRY and CDR2 SYGVKD. The CDR3, as DNA: TGTGCCATCAGTGAAGTGTCAGTCTACGAGCAGTACTTC. It codes for CAISEVSVYEQYF.

In this sample, this clonotype turned up many times. The CDR3 region is CSVGTDGAEAFF. DNA of the CDR3: TGCAGCGTTGGGACGGATGGAGCTGAAGCTTTCTTT. This chain connects TRBV29-1 to TRBJ1-1, with D hard to call. Germline V gives CDR1 SQVTM, CDR2 ANQGSEA. Trimming took 4 bases from V and 6 from J, leaving 12 bases between them. There are 12 residues in the CDR3.

This clonotype occurred a few times. The CDR3 protein is CASSISGGSGGTQYF. In nucleotides, the CDR3 is TGCGCCAGCAGCATAAGCGGGGGGTCCGGTGGGACCCAGTACTTC. The chain recombines TRBV5-1 with TRBJ2-5; 9 bases are shared with TRBD2. J lost 7 bases, V lost 4 bases, and 11 bases had no gene match. Per germline, CDR1 SGHRS and CDR2 YFSETQ. The CDR3 is 15 amino acids.

In this sample, this clonotype turned up many times. The chain uses TRBV11-1 and TRBJ2-3, with 7 positions matching TRBD2. Germline V gene data show CDR1 as SGHAT and CDR2 as FQDESV (reference sequence). V lost 6 bases and J lost 3; bases outside the gene matches: 6. The CDR3 has 14 amino acids. In nucleotides, the CDR3 is TGTGCCAGCAGGAGAAGGCGGGAGACAGATACGCAGTATTTT. It encodes CASRRRRETDTQYF.

In its sample, this clonotype was seen many times. The rearrangement joins TRBV20-1 to TRBJ1-5; TRBD1 aligns across 9 bases. CDR1 and CDR2 from the germline V gene are DFQATT and SNEGSKA (reference sequence). V was pared by 4 bases and J by 6 bases, with 7 bases of the junction left unmatched. The CDR3 runs to 14 residues. CDR3 nucleotide sequence: TGCAGTGCTACCCGGGACAGGGATGGTCAGCCCCAGCATTTT. Protein product: CSATRDRDGQPQHF.

This clonotype was seen many times. The J gene is TRBJ1-2, the V gene TRBV7-2; D uncertain. Between the trimmed V and J ends, which lost 3 bases and 0 bases, there was a span of 11 bases. The germline V gene encodes CDR1 SGHTA and CDR2 FQGNSA. The CDR3 length is 15 residues. In DNA, the CDR3 is TGTGCCAGCAGCTTCCCCGACGCTACTAACTATGGCTACACCTTC. Translated: CASSFPDATNYGYTF.

In its sample, this clonotype was seen once. The chain couples TRBV7-2 to TRBJ2-1; D perhaps matches TRBD2 (5 bases). The germline gives CDR1 SGHTA, CDR2 FQGNSA. The CDR3 spans 15 residues. Trimming removed 5 bases at V and 9 bases at J, with 20 bases between. CDR3 region: CASSLTRDLVGEQFF. The DNA for the CDR3 is TGTGCCAGCAGCCTGACCCGGGATCTAGTGGGTGAGCAGTTCTTC.

This sequence joins TRBV7-2 and TRBJ2-5, with D tentatively TRBD2 (6 bases). The germline V and J ends were trimmed by 2 bases and 10 bases, with 11 bases remaining between them. The CDR3 consists of 12 residues. CDR1 SGHTA and CDR2 FQGNSA come from the germline V gene. The CDR3 spells CASSLTPGDQYF. CDR3 nucleotide sequence: TGTGCCAGCAGCTTAACGCCGGGGGACCAGTACTTC.